The rows below give T cell receptor beta chains drawn from one sample of a study of cytomegalovirus exposure and HLA in healthy donors. Generated by immunoSEQ multiplex PCR, the TCRdb table keeps only in-frame clones and is missing some. The sample lists about 74,000 clones, 90% to 95% occurring once. Input material: PBMCs. The receptors were sampled from a woman aged 18-30 years in good health and CMV-seropositive. Each CDR3 is given with its conserved first and last residue. The order of the fields is J gene, clone size, V gene, D gene, CDR3 protein, CDR3 DNA. D genes are given only for firm matches. Not all rows give a size; the values are once, few, many and, for expanded clones, a class.

TRBJ1-2 NA TRBV29-1 TRBD1 CSVPDRGLEGYGYTF TGCAGCGTCCCGGACAGGGGGCTGGAGGGCTATGGCTACACCTTC
TRBJ2-1 NA TRBV7-6 TRBD2 CASSPPMGLAGGRSNNEQFF TGTGCCAGCAGCCCACCAATGGGCCTAGCGGGGGGGCGATCAAACAATGAGCAGTTCTTC
TRBJ2-7 NA TRBV6-1 TRBD1 CASSTTGDVQYF TGTGCCAGCAGTACTACAGGGGATGTTCAGTACTTC
TRBJ2-5 NA TRBV7-6 TRBD2 CASSLAWREGEETQYF TGTGCCAGCAGCTTAGCGTGGCGGGAGGGAGAGGAGACCCAGTACTTC
TRBJ2-1 once TRBV10-2 TRBD2 CASSEISGSSYNEQFF TGCGCCAGCAGTGAAATCAGCGGGAGTTCCTACAATGAGCAGTTCTTC
TRBJ1-1 NA TRBV7-9 NA CASSSQLNTEAFF TGTGCCAGCAGCTCCCAGTTGAACACTGAAGCTTTCTTT
TRBJ2-5 NA TRBV6-4 NA CASSENSQETQYF TGTGCCAGCAGTGAAAACAGCCAAGAGACCCAGTACTTC
TRBJ2-7 NA TRBV29-1 NA CSAFRDSPYEQYF TGCAGCGCGTTCCGGGACTCTCCCTACGAGCAGTACTTC
TRBJ1-1 NA TRBV10-2 NA CASSGQRNTEAFF TGCGCCAGCAGTGGACAGAGGAACACTGAAGCTTTCTTT
TRBJ2-5 NA TRBV30 NA CAWSLPFGRGRETQYF TGTGCCTGGAGCCTCCCCTTCGGGCGGGGACGAGAGACCCAGTACTTC
TRBJ1-4 NA TRBV15 TRBD1 CATSSRDRGGEKLFF TGTGCCACCAGCAGCCGGGACAGGGGTGGCGAAAAACTGTTTTTT
TRBJ1-6 NA TRBV7-2 NA CASSLAGGRNNSPLHF TGTGCCAGCAGCTTAGCGGGGGGACGTAATAATTCACCCCTCCACTTT
TRBJ1-2 NA TRBV6-5 NA CASSYLSGDSRYGYTF TGTGCCAGCAGTTACTTATCAGGAGACAGCCGCTATGGCTACACCTTC
TRBJ1-4 NA TRBV7-8 NA CASSFEGRGNEKLFF TGTGCCAGCAGCTTTGAGGGAAGGGGGAATGAAAAACTGTTTTTT
TRBJ1-2 NA TRBV30 NA CAWNEGVYGYTF TGTGCCTGGAATGAGGGGGTATATGGCTACACCTTC
TRBJ2-7 NA TRBV9 NA CASSVGGGTAYYEQYF TGTGCCAGCAGCGTAGGGGGCGGGACCGCCTACTACGAGCAGTACTTC
TRBJ1-2 NA TRBV5-6 TRBD1 CASSPGTARNYGYTF TGTGCCAGCAGCCCAGGGACAGCAAGAAACTATGGCTACACCTTC
TRBJ2-7 NA TRBV7-8 TRBD1 CASSLTEGQDEQYF TGTGCCAGCAGCTTAACGGAGGGACAGGACGAGCAGTACTTC
TRBJ2-3 NA TRBV7-8 NA CASSLGQVLTDTQYF TGTGCCAGCAGCTTAGGACAGGTCCTCACAGATACGCAGTATTTT
TRBJ1-4 NA TRBV29-1 NA CSVGAWKRKTNEKLFF TGCAGCGTTGGGGCGTGGAAACGCAAAACTAATGAAAAACTGTTTTTT
TRBJ2-6 NA TRBV4-3 TRBD2 CASSPGGAGANVLTF TGCGCCAGCAGCCCGGGGGGGGCTGGGGCCAACGTCCTGACTTTC
TRBJ2-7 NA TRBV5-3 TRBD1 CARSYLDRGGYEQYF TGTGCCAGAAGCTACCTGGACAGGGGGGGCTACGAGCAGTACTTC
TRBJ2-3 medium-sized TRBV6-4 NA CASSVSGDLTDTQYF TGTGCCAGCAGTGTGTCAGGGGACCTCACAGATACGCAGTATTTT
TRBJ2-7 NA TRBV5-6 NA CASSGYQPGGSSYEQYF TGTGCCAGCAGCGGTTATCAACCAGGGGGGAGCTCCTACGAGCAGTACTTC
TRBJ2-5 once TRBV2 NA CASSVVEETQYF TGTGCCAGCAGTGTCGTTGAGGAGACCCAGTACTTC
TRBJ1-1 NA TRBV29-1 NA CSVEDWGQGGGTEAFF TGCAGCGTTGAAGACTGGGGGCAGGGTGGGGGCACTGAAGCTTTCTTT
TRBJ2-1 once TRBV9 NA CASSPNNEQFF TGTGCCAGCAGCCCCAACAATGAGCAGTTCTTC
TRBJ2-7 NA TRBV5-8 NA CASSLAALEANEQYF TGTGCCAGCAGCTTGGCCGCCTTGGAGGCCAACGAGCAGTACTTC
TRBJ1-4 NA TRBV28 NA CASNPQGDIREKLFF TGTGCCAGCAACCCTCAAGGGGACATTCGGGAAAAACTGTTTTTT
TRBJ1-6 NA TRBV6-5 NA CASRTDGLLDSPLHF TGTGCCAGCAGGACCGACGGACTTCTGGATTCACCCCTCCACTTT
TRBJ1-2 once TRBV4-1 NA CASSQDPRGGYTF TGCGCCAGCAGCCAAGATCCCCGGGGGGGCTACACCTTC
TRBJ2-7 once TRBV27 TRBD2 CASSLEAGGLEGEQYF TGTGCCAGCAGTTTAGAAGCGGGGGGCCTCGAGGGCGAGCAGTACTTC
TRBJ2-3 NA TRBV7-9 TRBD2 CASSSPGLATRVDTQYF TGTGCCAGCAGCTCCCCGGGACTAGCGACGAGGGTAGATACGCAGTATTTT
TRBJ1-6 NA TRBV4-1 NA CASSQGLGGSYNSPLHF TGCGCCAGCAGCCAAGGATTAGGGGGCTCCTATAATTCACCCCTCCACTTT
TRBJ1-5 once TRBV2 TRBD1 CASTSDRGQPQHF TGTGCCAGCACTTCGGACAGGGGCCAGCCCCAGCATTTT
TRBJ1-2 NA TRBV5-6 TRBD1 CASSTGGYGYTF TGTGCCAGCAGCACAGGGGGCTATGGCTACACCTTC